This T cell receptor beta chain was recovered during a study of OX40 agonist ivuxolimab in advanced cancers. General observations from the study: In the 0.1 to 3.0 mg/kg range, CD4+ and CD8+ blood T cells had expanded clonally by week 6. In a subset of nonresponders, normalized T-cell clonal expansion was also low.

The method was immunoSEQ multiplex PCR; TCRdb's version includes in-frame clones alone and lacks a portion of them. This sample yields 98,000 or so clones, of which roughly four fifths are seen a single time; roughly 1.5% belongs to the top ten. As regards this clone: As yet, its antigen is unknown.

Germline lookup yields CDR1 MNHNY and CDR2 SVGAGI (reference sequence). This CDR3 spans 15 amino acids. V was cut by 6 bases and J by 14 bases, with 27 bases left in between. The sequence was obtained from an adult with an advanced solid tumor such as melanoma, head and neck, liver or kidney cancer. This chain links TRBV6-6 with TRBJ2-3; tentative D call: TRBD2 (6 bases). The sample in question was CD4+ or CD8+ T cells sorted from blood, obtained in a trial of the OX40 agonist ivuxolimab. The CDR3 loop reads CASRAGFGLAARGYF. CDR3 in DNA: TGTGCCAGCAGGGCCGGGTTTGGGCTAGCCGCGCGGGGGTATTTT.